This T cell receptor beta chain appears in the sequencing data of a study of cytotoxic CD8 clonotypes in ibrutinib-treated CLL (TCRdb year 2021). In terms of the full investigation: The cohort included roughly 15 treatment-naive and some twelve relapsed/refractory patients; roughly 17 were IGHV unmutated. All remission and progressive disease samples were collected while patients were still receiving ibrutinib. Partial responses were observed in roughly 24 patients and complete responses in 2; after a median follow-up of 68 months, remission was maintained in 14 patients and progression was observed in about twelve. On average, each sample yielded 270,000 or so productive templates and about 95,000 productive rearrangements. Cryopreserved peripheral blood mononuclear cells were obtained prior to treatment, at the time of response, and at either disease progression or sustained remission. Response samples were taken after a median of 12 months on treatment, ranging from about 6 to 40 months. Longitudinal samples were obtainable from about 30% of the roughly 90 participants in the trial.

From its cysteine to its phenylalanine, the CDR3 spans 16 amino acids. Here the CDR3 DNA is all that survives: 48 bases in frame from base 1. Per the germline V gene (reference sequence), LNHNV is the CDR1 and YYDKDF is the CDR2. Here V drops 1 base and J drops 5 bases, and the junction holds 8 bases not matched to any gene. A MiSeq instrument was used for deep resolution sequencing, which targeted depths ranging from 1 in 1 million up to 1 in 200,000 T cells, with coverage averaging 10x for each clonotype. The immunoSEQ hsTCRB Kit was used to generate TCR beta libraries. Per the authors' processing: ImmunoSEQ Data Assistant and ImmunoSEQ Analyzer were used for data analysis, and V, D and J genes were assigned according to IMGT definitions. Clonality, with values ranging from 0 to 1, was calculated as one minus the normalized Shannon entropy of productive rearrangement frequencies. Only overrepresented clonotypes making up at least 0.05% of each patient's repertoire were included in the public clonotype analysis. Repertoires from thirteen age-matched healthy donors in immuneACCESS were used as clonality controls. Entries here come from immuneACCESS through TCRdb and include only in-frame sequences with V and J called. Some clones fail to appear in such tables; in the studies checked, an unresolved V gene covers under half of the shortfall, and the cause of the remainder is unknown. The D gene and trimming were derived from the DNA, and the V and J assignments and clone size from that table. This sample has roughly 170,000 clones in its table, and around 80% of those were observed once. The ten largest clones add up to less than 6% of the sample.

The full study reports these points: At baseline, clonality was higher than in age-matched healthy donors and showed a strong correlation with circulating CD8+ T-cell counts. Sustained-remission and progressing patients did not have matched sampling times, and lymph node repertoires were not examined. An increase in clonality was observed at ibrutinib response, with clonality remaining stable during sustained remission and falling back toward baseline at progression. Public clonotypes were rare and either shrank or stayed stable during treatment, and the rise in clonality at ibrutinib response reflected expansion of private clonotypes.

With regard to this clone: Its antigen target is currently unknown. Base-call qualities are not available, and no considerably larger clone is one nucleotide away.

According to the study, the label for this sample's time point signals: roughly 23 months on ibrutinib. Roughly 2.2 micrograms of genomic DNA were extracted from cryopreserved PBMCs for TCR beta library preparation. Longitudinal blood samples from CLL patients on ibrutinib monotherapy underwent high-throughput TCR beta sequencing. The patients were enrolled in a single-center, open-label phase 2 trial of ibrutinib monotherapy. The TCR was taken from a human donor with chronic lymphocytic leukemia. The sequencing used PBMCs, collected after 24 months of ibrutinib treatment. This chain joins TRBV15 to TRBJ2-1; 7 bases in between match TRBD2. The sequence in DNA is TGTGCCACCAGCAGAGTCTGGGCTAGCGGACACAATGAGCAGTTCTTC. The resulting protein is CATSRVWASGHNEQFF.